This TCR beta chain was documented in a study of cytotoxic CD8 clonotypes in ibrutinib-treated CLL. Overall study context: The patients comprised more than ten relapsed/refractory and around 14 treatment-naive cases, some 18 IGHV unmutated.

Germline lookup yields CDR1 KGHSH and CDR2 LQKENI. The CDR3 extends over 15 amino acids. Trimming pared 4 bases from V and 2 bases from J, leaving 15 bases between. The assay was immunoSEQ multiplex PCR, and TCRdb's table has in-frame clones only and misses some. The profile shows some 130,000 clones, about three quarters of them singletons. The TCR comes from a human donor with chronic lymphocytic leukemia. This specimen consisted of PBMCs, obtained after 24 months of ibrutinib treatment. The V call is TRBV18, the J call TRBJ2-7, with D possibly matching TRBD2 (7 bases). The CDR3 region is CASSRGGAGTYEQYF. The CDR3 DNA is TGTGCCAGCTCACGGGGGGGCGCAGGGACCTACGAGCAGTACTTC.